Shown below are 9 T cell receptor beta chains from a single sample sequenced in a study of beta chain features in type 1 diabetes. Sequencing targeted expressed TCRB transcripts, as all isolated RNA had been reverse transcribed. Generated by immunoSEQ multiplex PCR, the TCRdb table keeps only in-frame clones and is missing some. In the table there are roughly 140,000 clones, about 50% of which are singletons. What was sequenced was Tregs from blood. The receptors were sampled from a man between 18 and 29 years old in good health.

The chain has TRBV18 and TRBJ2-1; TRBD2 aligns across 9 bases. The CDR3 extends over 17 amino acids. With 1 base clipped from V and 5 bases from J, the junction kept 9 bases outside the gene matches. CDR1 is KGHSH, CDR2 LQKENI, per germline. The DNA of the CDR3 is TGTGCCAGCTCACCACTGCTATCGACTAGCGGCGACAATGAGCAGTTCTTC. This translates into CASSPLLSTSGDNEQFF.

This chain uses TRBV29-1 with TRBJ1-4, with D possibly TRBD1 on 5 matching bases. V lost 7 bases and J lost 4, with 13 bases in between. Germline CDR1 SQVTM, CDR2 ANQGSEA. This CDR3 is 13 amino acids long. The CDR3 loop is CSAKTALNEKLFF. The CDR3 region has the DNA TGCAGCGCCAAGACAGCCCTTAATGAAAAACTGTTTTTT. The full variable domain, its missing parts supplied by reference TRBV29-1 and TRBJ1-4, is SAVISQKPSRDICQRGTSLTIQCQVDSQVTMMFWYRQQPGQSLTLIATANQGSEATYESGFVIDKFPISRPNLTFSTLTVSNMSPEDSSIYLCSAKTALNEKLFFGSGTQLSVL.

This chain connects TRBV29-1 to TRBJ1-2; maybe TRBD1 (6 bases). Germline CDR1 is SQVTM and CDR2 is ANQGSEA. The CDR3 loop spans 15 amino acids. With 6 bases removed from V and 1 base from J, the gap between germline ends came to 18 bases. For the CDR3, the DNA is TGCAGCGTGGGGAGGGGGGGCACCGTTAACTATGGCTACACCTTC. This encodes CSVGRGGTVNYGYTF.

The chain uses TRBV7-9 and TRBJ2-5, with no clear D. The germline CDR1 and CDR2 sequences are SEHNR and FQNEAQ (reference sequence). This CDR3 region has 15 residues. V was trimmed by 5 bases and J by 7 bases, leaving 20 bases between them. The CDR3 sequence: CASSQWAPLLSTQYF. CDR3 nucleotide sequence: TGTGCCAGCAGCCAGTGGGCACCGTTGTTATCGACCCAGTACTTC.

The gene calls are TRBV4-2 and TRBJ2-2; 12 positions match TRBD2. The junction had 11 bases not matched to a gene; V was cut back by 5 bases and J by 7 bases. Germline values: CDR1 LGHNA, CDR2 YNFKEQ. The CDR3 sequence is 17 residues long. CDR3: CASSSFLTSGGDGELFF. CDR3 sequence (DNA): TGTGCCAGCAGCAGCTTCCTGACTAGCGGGGGAGACGGGGAGCTGTTTTTT.

J is TRBJ1-2 and V is TRBV7-9; 10 bases agree with TRBD1. The CDR3 has 15 residues. The trim removed 5 bases at V and 2 bases at J, leaving 5 bases unmatched. The germline V gene has CDR1 SEHNR and CDR2 FQNEAQ (reference sequence). CDR3 coding DNA: TGTGCCAGCAGCCTAGGACAGGGGGAAAACTATGGCTACACCTTC. Protein product: CASSLGQGENYGYTF.

The chain carries TRBV25-1 and TRBJ2-1; D gene uncertain. Per germline, CDR1 MGHDK and CDR2 SYGVNS. The CDR3 is 15 amino acids. V lost 1 base and J 2 bases, leaving 9 bases between the germline ends. The CDR3 protein is CASSEFGGPYNEQFF. CDR3 DNA: TGTGCCAGCAGTGAATTTGGTGGGCCCTACAATGAGCAGTTCTTC.

J is TRBJ1-6 and V is TRBV19, with D maybe TRBD1 (6 bases). The CDR3 runs 14 residues. Germline V gene data show CDR1 as LNHDA and CDR2 as SQIVND (reference sequence). Trimming pared 5 bases from V and 3 bases from J, leaving 8 bases between. The CDR3 sequence is CASSQGIYNSPLHF. In nucleotides, the CDR3 is TGTGCCAGTAGTCAGGGGATCTATAATTCACCCCTCCACTTT.

V usage is TRBV28 and J usage is TRBJ2-3, with 7 bases identical to TRBD1. CDR3 length: 15 amino acids. The V and J ends lost 7 bases and 1 base, in that order; junction bases with no gene match: 8. Germline lookup yields CDR1 MDHEN and CDR2 SYDVKM. The DNA for the CDR3 is TGTGCCAGCAAATACAGGGGATGGGGCACAGATACGCAGTATTTT. It is translated as CASKYRGWGTDTQYF.